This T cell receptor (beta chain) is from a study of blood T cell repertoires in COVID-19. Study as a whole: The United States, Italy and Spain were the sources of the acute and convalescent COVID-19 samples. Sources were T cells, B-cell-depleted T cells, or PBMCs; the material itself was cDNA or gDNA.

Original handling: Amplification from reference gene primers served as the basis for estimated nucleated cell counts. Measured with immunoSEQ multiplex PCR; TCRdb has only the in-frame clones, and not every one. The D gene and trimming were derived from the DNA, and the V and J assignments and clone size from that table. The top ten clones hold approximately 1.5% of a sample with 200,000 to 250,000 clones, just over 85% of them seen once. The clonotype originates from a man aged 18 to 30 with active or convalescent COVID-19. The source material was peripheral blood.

The DNA of the CDR3 is TGCAGCGTTGAGAGACAGAGCTATGGCTACACCTTC. It translates to CSVERQSYGYTF. This rearrangement joins TRBV29-1 to TRBJ1-2; D perhaps matches TRBD1 (5 bases). Per germline, CDR1 SQVTM and CDR2 ANQGSEA. This CDR3 contains 12 residues. Trimming took off 3 bases at V and 4 bases at J, with 9 bases between the two ends.